One sample yielded the 9 T cell receptor beta chains listed below, sequenced in a study of cytomegalovirus exposure and HLA in healthy donors. 60 Vbeta and 13 Jbeta primers were used in PCR. The repertoire was sequenced with immunoSEQ multiplex PCR; TCRdb's copy has only in-frame clones and lacks some. The sample data list 100,000 to 150,000 clones. The specimen was PBMCs. The receptors stem from a man between 18 and 35 years old in good health and CMV-seronegative.

J is TRBJ1-5 and V is TRBV5-6; D ambiguous. Per germline, CDR1 SGHDT and CDR2 YYEEEE. Trimming took off 2 bases at V and 5 bases at J, with 8 bases between the two ends. The CDR3 contains 13 residues. The CDR3 DNA follows: TGTGCCAGCAGCTTCTCGACATATCAGCCCCAGCATTTT. Residues: CASSFSTYQPQHF.

V is TRBV7-6 and J is TRBJ1-1; 9 positions match TRBD1. In germline, CDR1 is SGHVS, CDR2 FNYEAQ. The J segment lost 0 bases and the V segment lost 4 bases, leaving 12 bases of the junction unmatched. This CDR3 region has 18 residues. The CDR3 nucleotides read TGTGCCAGCAGCTCCATACCGGGACAGGGTTTGATGAACACTGAAGCTTTCTTT. Amino acid sequence: CASSSIPGQGLMNTEAFF.

The V and J genes are TRBV5-1 and TRBJ1-2; no clear D gene. Germline V lookup: CDR1 SGHRS, CDR2 YFSETQ. CDR3 length equals 12 residues. V was shortened by 4 bases and J by 5 bases, with 9 bases between the two germline ends. The CDR3 region is CASSPEQYGYTF. The CDR3 DNA reads as TGCGCCAGCAGCCCGGAACAGTATGGCTACACCTTC.

The rearrangement uses TRBV29-1 and TRBJ2-3; 13 bases align to TRBD2. The germline V gene encodes CDR1 SQVTM and CDR2 ANQGSEA. This CDR3 is built from 16 residues. Unmatched junction bases numbered 5, after V lost 3 bases and J lost 2 bases. The CDR3 loop is CSVDRTSGGYTDTQYF. In nucleotides, the CDR3 is TGCAGCGTTGATCGGACTAGCGGGGGCTACACAGATACGCAGTATTTT.

The chain uses TRBV5-1 and TRBJ2-2; 7 nucleotides line up with TRBD1. The CDR3 contains 15 residues. Germline assignment: CDR1 SGHRS and CDR2 YFSETQ. V shed 2 bases, J shed 7 bases, and the junction held 8 bases outside the gene matches. The CDR3, as DNA: TGCGCCAGCAGCTTATCCACAGGGGCGGTCGGGGAGCTGTTTTTT. Its protein is CASSLSTGAVGELFF. The full variable domain, its missing parts supplied by reference TRBV5-1 and TRBJ2-2, is KAGVTQTPRYLIKTRGQQVTLSCSPISGHRSVSWYQQTPGQGLQFLFEYFSETQRNKGNFPGRFSGRQFSNSRSEMNVSTLELGDSALYLCASSLSTGAVGELFFGEGSRLTVL.

This sequence joins TRBV6-1 and TRBJ2-7; D may be TRBD1 (5 bases). CDR1 is MNHNS, CDR2 SASEGT, per germline. The CDR3 runs 14 residues. Trimming left V 2 bases short and J 2 bases short, with 10 bases between. CDR3 bases: TGTGCCAGCAGTGAACAAGACAGTGCCTACGAGCAGTACTTC. Its translation is CASSEQDSAYEQYF.

This chain connects TRBV19 to TRBJ1-2; D gene uncertain. The germline V gene has CDR1 LNHDA and CDR2 SQIVND (reference sequence). CDR3 size: 14 residues. The V and J ends lost 5 bases and 4 bases respectively, with 14 bases between them. The CDR3, as DNA: TGTGCCAGTAGTCCTTCCAGGTCACTCTATGGCTACACCTTC. It codes for CASSPSRSLYGYTF.

The chain employs TRBV9 and TRBJ2-3; D perhaps matches TRBD2 (5 bases). Trimming pared 2 bases from V and 1 base from J, leaving 11 bases between. This CDR3 spans 15 amino acids. The germline gives CDR1 SGDLS, CDR2 YYNGEE. CDR3 residues: CASSVSTGGTDTQYF. As DNA, the CDR3 is TGTGCCAGCAGCGTCTCCACCGGGGGCACAGATACGCAGTATTTT.

The rearrangement joins TRBV7-9 to TRBJ2-3, with D unresolved. The germline CDR1 and CDR2 sequences are SEHNR and FQNEAQ (reference sequence). Trimming stripped 5 bases from V and 1 base from J, with 7 bases between. The CDR3 is made up of 13 amino acids. CDR3 DNA sequence: TGTGCCAGCAGCCCCCCCGGCACAGATACGCAGTATTTT. It specifies CASSPPGTDTQYF.